The rows below give T cell receptor beta chains drawn from one sample of a study of vaccination effects on CD4 cells after COVID-19. Profiling relied on immunoSEQ multiplex PCR, and the TCRdb table lists in-frame clones only, not all of them. The sample carries roughly 34,000 clones, 70% recorded once. What these receptors recognize is not known. The sample in question was CD4+ T cells from PBMCs cultured without peptide, obtained before COVID-19 vaccination. These receptors all come from a human donor who received a COVID-19 vaccine. The CDR3 runs from the conserved cysteine through the conserved F or W.

j_call: TRBJ1-2; v_call: TRBV5-6; cdr3_aa: CASSLGQRVYGYTF
j_call: TRBJ1-5; v_call: TRBV14; cdr3_aa: CASSHTDRVGNQPQHF
j_call: TRBJ1-1; v_call: TRBV9; cdr3_aa: CASSPRQGGEAFF
j_call: TRBJ2-5; v_call: TRBV9; cdr3_aa: CASSVEASVQETQYF
j_call: TRBJ2-1; v_call: TRBV5-1; cdr3_aa: CASSPLAGPYNEQFF
j_call: TRBJ2-3; v_call: TRBV3-1/TRBV3-2; cdr3_aa: CASETSSTDTQYF
j_call: TRBJ1-1; v_call: TRBV5-5; cdr3_aa: CASSAGATTNTEAFF
j_call: TRBJ1-1; v_call: TRBV11-2; cdr3_aa: CASSLKFGEMNTEAFF
j_call: TRBJ2-3; v_call: TRBV11-3; cdr3_aa: CASSLGSGTGSTDTQYF
j_call: TRBJ1-5; v_call: TRBV6-5; cdr3_aa: CASSYMANQPQHF
j_call: TRBJ1-2; v_call: TRBV5-6; cdr3_aa: CASSLWGDNGYTF
j_call: TRBJ1-1; v_call: TRBV5-4; cdr3_aa: CASSSTVNTEAFF
j_call: TRBJ1-5; v_call: TRBV27; cdr3_aa: CASSSPGTGRKNSNQPQHF
j_call: TRBJ1-2; v_call: TRBV15; cdr3_aa: CATSRDAGAVNYGYTF
j_call: TRBJ2-3; v_call: TRBV13; cdr3_aa: CASSQPWGTSSTDTQYF
j_call: TRBJ1-2; v_call: TRBV19; cdr3_aa: CASSFIDRDLYGYTF
j_call: TRBJ2-7; v_call: TRBV27; cdr3_aa: CASSNGVPTSYEQYF
j_call: TRBJ2-3; v_call: TRBV23-1; cdr3_aa: CASSHVGSHTQYF
j_call: TRBJ1-6; v_call: TRBV6-4; cdr3_aa: CASSVTPGNSPLHF
j_call: TRBJ2-2; v_call: TRBV4-2; cdr3_aa: CASSQNHRTGTSGGPAGELFF
j_call: TRBJ2-3; v_call: TRBV4-1; cdr3_aa: CATRGEGLDTDTQYF
j_call: TRBJ2-5; v_call: TRBV5-6; cdr3_aa: CASSIQKGSGETQYF
j_call: TRBJ1-2; v_call: TRBV6-4; cdr3_aa: CASSGGWGYTF
j_call: TRBJ1-2; v_call: TRBV2; cdr3_aa: CASSPRSGTGASGYGYTF
j_call: TRBJ2-3; v_call: TRBV2; cdr3_aa: CASSGRGGSRGTDTQYF
j_call: TRBJ1-3; v_call: TRBV14; cdr3_aa: CASSQDKAGNTIYF
j_call: TRBJ2-7; v_call: TRBV5-1; cdr3_aa: CASRGKETSGGDEQYF
j_call: TRBJ1-5; v_call: TRBV5-5; cdr3_aa: CASSLAGTLSNQPQHF
j_call: TRBJ1-3; v_call: TRBV19; cdr3_aa: CASSVEDTNSGNTIYF
j_call: TRBJ2-3; v_call: TRBV9; cdr3_aa: CASSVATGSSTDTQYF
j_call: TRBJ1-1; v_call: TRBV18; cdr3_aa: CASSPNINTEAFF
j_call: TRBJ1-2; v_call: TRBV7-9; cdr3_aa: CASSLDGTANYGYTF
j_call: TRBJ2-5; v_call: TRBV3-1/TRBV3-2; cdr3_aa: CASSQEKKSRGRLAGMETQYF
j_call: TRBJ2-1; v_call: TRBV7-2; cdr3_aa: CASSHRGLRGTNEQFF
j_call: TRBJ2-7; v_call: TRBV30; cdr3_aa: CAWSVLREDEQYF
j_call: TRBJ2-3; v_call: TRBV3-1/TRBV3-2; cdr3_aa: CASSPRLEDTQYF
j_call: TRBJ2-1; v_call: TRBV10-3; cdr3_aa: CAIRVGAENEQFF
j_call: TRBJ1-2; v_call: TRBV5-1; cdr3_aa: CASSSSWDSLGGYTF
j_call: TRBJ1-4; v_call: TRBV4-2; cdr3_aa: CASSQPGHTNEKLFF
j_call: TRBJ2-1; v_call: TRBV6-2/TRBV6-3; cdr3_aa: CASSYPLAGYNEQFF
j_call: TRBJ1-3; v_call: TRBV11-2; cdr3_aa: CASSLGRWDTSGNTIYF
j_call: TRBJ2-2; v_call: TRBV12-5; cdr3_aa: CASGLDPSSGGRTGELFF
j_call: TRBJ1-2; v_call: TRBV2; cdr3_aa: CASSEVGYSGNYGYTF
j_call: TRBJ1-2; v_call: TRBV28; cdr3_aa: CAISGALGGYTF
j_call: TRBJ2-7; v_call: TRBV7-9; cdr3_aa: CASSGELGQSFYEQYF
j_call: TRBJ1-4; v_call: TRBV7-9; cdr3_aa: CASSINSAPGLFF
j_call: TRBJ2-7; v_call: TRBV12-5; cdr3_aa: CASGWGGESYEQYF
j_call: TRBJ2-1; v_call: TRBV24-1; cdr3_aa: CATSDLTSGGADEQFF
j_call: TRBJ2-1; v_call: TRBV4-1; cdr3_aa: CASSQANILVYEQFF
j_call: TRBJ1-6; v_call: TRBV6-5; cdr3_aa: CATRKGPYNSPLHF
j_call: TRBJ1-2; v_call: TRBV6-5; cdr3_aa: CASSPNQVIYGYTF
j_call: TRBJ1-2; v_call: TRBV7-9; cdr3_aa: CASSLGGIYGYTF
j_call: TRBJ1-6; v_call: TRBV20-1; cdr3_aa: CSASGGGGGDSPLHF
j_call: TRBJ1-1; v_call: TRBV2; cdr3_aa: CASSRELDSVGRNTEAFF
j_call: TRBJ2-3; v_call: TRBV6-5; cdr3_aa: CASSSTDTQYF